This TCR beta chain appears in the sequencing data of a study of cytotoxic CD8 clonotypes in ibrutinib-treated CLL (dated by TCRdb to about 2021). General notes on the study: The cohort included some 14 treatment-naive and around 10 relapsed/refractory patients; about 17 were IGHV unmutated. Every sample from remission and from progressive disease was obtained while the patients were still on ibrutinib. Response samples were taken after a median of around 13 months on treatment, ranging from about 6 to 40 months. Samples averaged approximately 250,000 productive templates and 90,000 to 100,000 productive rearrangements. Cryopreserved peripheral blood mononuclear cells were obtained before treatment, at response, and at either sustained remission or disease progression. Longitudinal samples were available for about 30% of the roughly 86 trial participants. Partial responses were observed in about 25 patients and complete responses in 2; after a median follow-up of 68 months, remission was maintained in approximately 15 patients and progression was observed in some twelve.

Points the paper makes about the study in general: Sampling times were not matched between sustained-remission and progressing patients, and lymph node repertoires were not studied. Baseline clonality exceeded that of age-matched healthy donors and correlated strongly with circulating CD8+ T-cell counts. Clonality rose at ibrutinib response, remained stable during sustained remission, and dropped back toward baseline at progression. Public clonotypes were rare and either contracted or stayed stable during treatment, and the rise in clonality at ibrutinib response reflected the expansion of private clonotypes.

The germline V gene sets CDR1 to MDHEN and CDR2 to SYDVKM. The trim is 6 bases for V and 2 bases for J, with a gap of 19 bases between the germline ends. From the cysteine up to the phenylalanine, the CDR3 has a length of 16 residues. Only the CDR3 DNA is retained, 48 bases long and in frame from the first base. Of note for this clone: Its recognized antigen is unknown. Base quality data are lacking; no much larger clone is found one base away.

The time point label, read with the paper, signifies: roughly 12 months on ibrutinib. For TCR beta library preparation, roughly 2.2 micrograms of genomic DNA were isolated from cryopreserved PBMCs. Longitudinal blood samples from CLL patients on ibrutinib monotherapy were analyzed using high-throughput TCR beta sequencing. Patients were enrolled in a phase 2 open-label single-center ibrutinib monotherapy trial. Each clonotype received, on average, 10x coverage in deep resolution sequencing performed on a MiSeq, where the target depth lay between 1 in 1 million and 1 in 200,000 T cells. TCR beta libraries were generated with the immunoSEQ hsTCRB Kit. As for the original processing: The data were analyzed with ImmunoSEQ Analyzer and ImmunoSEQ Data Assistant, and V, D and J gene assignments followed IMGT definitions. Clonality, which ranges from 0 to 1, was calculated by subtracting the normalized Shannon entropy of productive rearrangement frequencies from one. Only overrepresented clonotypes making up at least 0.05% of the repertoire of each patient were included in the public clonotype analysis. About a dozen repertoires from age-matched healthy donors, obtained from immuneACCESS, served as clonality controls. TCRdb retrieved this table from immuneACCESS and kept in-frame rearrangements only. Not all clones are present; in checked studies, unresolved V genes account for under half, and no reason is known for the remainder. The V and J calls and the clone size are those of that table, but D and trimming were determined from the DNA. Recorded for this sample are under 200,000 clones; approximately 80% of them occurred a single time. About 2% of the sample comes from the top ten.

The receptor was derived from a human donor with chronic lymphocytic leukemia. Here the chain combines TRBV28 and TRBJ2-5, with the D gene not clear enough to name. Source: PBMCs, taken after 12 months of ibrutinib treatment. The DNA is as follows: TGTGCCAGCAGCCTAGATTGGAGACTTTCTCAAGAGACCCAGTACTTC. Translated, it reads CASSLDWRLSQETQYF.